One and the same sample provided the 7 T cell receptor beta chains below, sequenced in a study of blood T cells in healthy people across ages. Primers used in a second PCR of about 6 to 11 cycles were a sample-barcoded 5' primer and a J-beta primer mix. TCRdb reprocessed the 5' RACE reads with MiXCR, giving one entry per CDR3 protein. The repertoire has about 1.6 million distinct CDR3 sequences, about 31% of them found once; the top ten carry about 10%. The sequenced material came from blood. These receptor sequences come from a woman aged 30 to 39 in good health.

With respect to this clonotype: A junction end diverges from the germline sequence, so it may reflect a read error. The V and J genes are TRBV3-1 and TRBJ2-7, with D hard to call. CDR1 is LGHDT and CDR2 is YNNKEL in the germline V gene (reference sequence). This CDR3 is built from 15 residues. CDR3 DNA sequence: TGTGCCAGCAGCCAAGCTTCTGGGTACTCCAACGAGCAGTACTTC. Its translation is CASSQASGYSNEQYF.

This clonotype occurred a few times. The chain couples TRBV10-3 to TRBJ2-7; TRBD2 aligns across 7 bases. CDR1 and CDR2 from the germline V gene are ENHRY and SYGVKD. V shed 4 bases, J shed 2 bases, and the junction held 5 bases outside the gene matches. CDR3 length equals 14 residues. This chain's CDR3 is CAISATSRTYEQYF. The DNA of the CDR3 is TGTGCCATCAGTGCGACTAGCCGCACCTACGAGCAGTACTTC.

This clonotype was counted between two and nine times. The V and J genes are TRBV20-1 and TRBJ1-5; no firm D call. Germline V lookup: CDR1 DFQATT, CDR2 SNEGSKA (reference sequence). There are 13 residues in the CDR3. Between the trimmed V and J ends, which lost 3 bases and 3 bases, there was a span of 9 bases. Here the CDR3 DNA reads TGCAGTGCTAGCGTCGGGTCCAATCAGCCCCAGCATTTT. Encoded protein: CSASVGSNQPQHF.

The chain couples TRBV9 to TRBJ2-7; a weak D match, TRBD2 (6 bases). The CDR3 contains 14 residues. From germline, CDR1 is SGDLS and CDR2 YYNGEE. Trimming left V 3 bases short and J 3 bases short, with 13 bases between. CDR3 in amino acids: CASSAAGGSYEQYF. Here the CDR3 DNA reads TGTGCCAGCAGCGCTGCCGGGGGTAGCTACGAGCAGTACTTC.

This chain joins TRBV5-1 and TRBJ2-3; possible D gene TRBD2, 6 bases. The CDR3 spans 15 residues. Germline loops: CDR1 SGHRS, CDR2 YFSETQ. V lost 2 bases to trimming and J lost 5 bases, with 15 bases between them. The CDR3 sequence: CASSFRREPLDTQYF. CDR3 bases: TGCGCCAGCAGCTTCCGGCGGGAACCCCTAGATACGCAGTATTTT. Drawing the rest from reference TRBV5-1 and TRBJ2-3, the complete variable domain is KAGVTQTPRYLIKTRGQQVTLSCSPISGHRSVSWYQQTPGQGLQFLFEYFSETQRNKGNFPGRFSGRQFSNSRSEMNVSTLELGDSALYLCASSFRREPLDTQYFGPGTRLTVL.

As regards this clonotype: Its ends do not fully match the called genes, so a read error is possible. V is TRBV7-9 and J is TRBJ2-7; D is undetermined. CDR1 SEHNR and CDR2 FQNEAQ come from the germline V gene (reference sequence). The CDR3 sequence is 13 residues long. The CDR3, as DNA: TGTGCCAGCAGCCCCGGCTCGACCTACGAGCAGTGCTTC. Translation gives CASSPGSTYEQCF.

This clonotype was detected only a few times. This sequence joins TRBV20-1 and TRBJ1-4; D perhaps matches TRBD1 (5 bases). The CDR3 runs to 13 residues. V lost 6 bases and J 3 bases, leaving 11 bases between the germline ends. The germline V gene has CDR1 DFQATT and CDR2 SNEGSKA (reference sequence). This chain's CDR3 is CSALSGSNEKLFF. The CDR3 DNA is TGCAGTGCCCTATCAGGGTCTAATGAAAAACTGTTTTTT.